This is a list of T cell receptor beta chains from one sample in a study of T cells in Graves' hyperthyroidism and ophthalmopathy. Using its own MiXCR run on the multiplex PCR reads, TCRdb lists one record per CDR3 protein. The profile shows approximately 420,000 distinct CDR3 sequences, 15% of them singletons. Sequencing was carried out using blood. The receptors derive from a woman under 40 with Graves' hyperthyroidism. Each CDR3 is given with its conserved first and last residue. Fields, in order: J gene, clone size, V gene, D gene, CDR3 DNA, CDR3 protein. D genes are given only for firm matches. Clone size is stated in some rows and not others, as once, few, many or a class when expanded.

j_call: TRBJ1-1
clone_size: many
v_call: TRBV12-3/TRBV12-4
d_call: TRBD1
cdr3_nt: TGTGCCAGCAGTAGGACAGGTAGAACTGAAGCTTTCTTT
cdr3_aa: CASSRTGRTEAFF

j_call: TRBJ1-1
clone_size: many
v_call: TRBV6-1
d_call: TRBD1
cdr3_nt: TGTGCCAGCAGTGACCCCGGGACAGAGAACACTGAAGCTTTCTTT
cdr3_aa: CASSDPGTENTEAFF

j_call: TRBJ1-1
clone_size: few
v_call: TRBV10-3
d_call: .
cdr3_nt: TGTGCCATCAGTAAAGACCTTGTTAGCCCTGAAGCTTTCTTT
cdr3_aa: CAISKDLVSPEAFF

j_call: TRBJ2-3
clone_size: .
v_call: TRBV5-1
d_call: TRBD2
cdr3_nt: TGCGCCAGCAGATTCGGACTAGCGGGTTACGATACGCAGTATTTT
cdr3_aa: CASRFGLAGYDTQYF

j_call: TRBJ2-5
clone_size: .
v_call: TRBV20-1
d_call: TRBD2
cdr3_nt: TGCAGTGCTTTGACTAGCGGAAAAGAGACCCAGTACTTC
cdr3_aa: CSALTSGKETQYF

j_call: TRBJ1-3
clone_size: few
v_call: TRBV6-1
d_call: .
cdr3_nt: TGTGCCAGCAGTAGACAGGCCTCTGGAAACACCATATATTTT
cdr3_aa: CASSRQASGNTIYF

j_call: TRBJ2-7
clone_size: many
v_call: TRBV20-1
d_call: TRBD2
cdr3_nt: TGCAGTGCTAGTGCGGGACTAGCGGGAGGGCGTGAGCAGTACTTC
cdr3_aa: CSASAGLAGGREQYF

j_call: TRBJ1-1
clone_size: .
v_call: TRBV14
d_call: .
cdr3_nt: TGTGCCAGCAGCCAAGTTCGGGGGTGGACTGAAGCTTTCTTT
cdr3_aa: CASSQVRGWTEAFF

j_call: TRBJ2-5
clone_size: many
v_call: TRBV28
d_call: .
cdr3_nt: TGTGCCACCTCAAGTGGAACAGAGACCCAGTACTTC
cdr3_aa: CATSSGTETQYF

j_call: TRBJ2-5
clone_size: few
v_call: TRBV3-1
d_call: TRBD2
cdr3_nt: TGTGCCAGCAGCCCTAGACTATTAGCGGGACGAGAGACCCAGTACTTC
cdr3_aa: CASSPRLLAGRETQYF

j_call: TRBJ2-3
clone_size: .
v_call: TRBV6-1
d_call: .
cdr3_nt: TGTGCCAGCACGGGGGCGGGAGTCTTGCAGTATTTT
cdr3_aa: CASTGAGVLQYF

j_call: TRBJ1-5
clone_size: .
v_call: TRBV7-9
d_call: .
cdr3_nt: TGTGCCAGCCCCCTTTCGCTGAAAGAGAGGGGGAATCAGCCCCAGCATTTT
cdr3_aa: CASPLSLKERGNQPQHF

j_call: TRBJ2-5
clone_size: few
v_call: TRBV14
d_call: TRBD1
cdr3_nt: TGTGCCAGCAGCCAAGAGGCGACAGGGGGCTATGGAGAGACCCAGTACTTC
cdr3_aa: CASSQEATGGYGETQYF

j_call: TRBJ1-5
clone_size: many
v_call: TRBV18
d_call: .
cdr3_nt: TGTGCCAGCTCACCATTGATTACTGACTATCAGCCCCAGCATTTT
cdr3_aa: CASSPLITDYQPQHF

j_call: TRBJ1-2
clone_size: many
v_call: TRBV5-1
d_call: TRBD1
cdr3_nt: TGTGCCAGCAGTTCGACAGGGGGCTATGGCTACACCTTC
cdr3_aa: CASSSTGGYGYTF

j_call: TRBJ2-3
clone_size: .
v_call: TRBV9
d_call: .
cdr3_nt: TGTGCCAGCAGCGTAGCTACGTCTAGAGGTGCAGATACGCAGTATTTT
cdr3_aa: CASSVATSRGADTQYF

j_call: TRBJ1-1
clone_size: few
v_call: TRBV20-1
d_call: .
cdr3_nt: TGCAGTTCCAAGGGCACTGAAGCTTTCTTT
cdr3_aa: CSSKGTEAFF

j_call: TRBJ2-3
clone_size: .
v_call: TRBV3-1
d_call: TRBD2
cdr3_nt: TGTGCCAGCAGAAGGGCTAGCGGGAGGCCCACAGATACGCAGTATTTT
cdr3_aa: CASRRASGRPTDTQYF

j_call: TRBJ2-3
clone_size: many
v_call: TRBV5-1
d_call: .
cdr3_nt: TGCGCCAGCAGCTTGCTGGCTGCGCCGAGCACAGATACGCAGTATTTT
cdr3_aa: CASSLLAAPSTDTQYF

j_call: TRBJ2-1
clone_size: .
v_call: TRBV5-1
d_call: .
cdr3_nt: TGCGCCAGCAGCTTGGGCCAGGCGGCCTACAATGAGCAGTTCTTC
cdr3_aa: CASSLGQAAYNEQFF

j_call: TRBJ2-2
clone_size: .
v_call: TRBV19
d_call: TRBD1
cdr3_nt: TGTGCCAGTAGTTCCGGGACAGTCAACACCGGGGAGCTGTTTTTT
cdr3_aa: CASSSGTVNTGELFF

j_call: TRBJ2-1
clone_size: many
v_call: TRBV4-1
d_call: .
cdr3_nt: TGCGCCAGCAGCCAAGGACAGTACAATGAGCAGTTCTTC
cdr3_aa: CASSQGQYNEQFF

j_call: TRBJ2-2
clone_size: .
v_call: TRBV19
d_call: TRBD2
cdr3_nt: TGTGCCAGTAGTATCCCCCGACTAGCCGGGGAGCTGCTTTTT
cdr3_aa: CASSIPRLAGELLF

j_call: TRBJ2-7
clone_size: many
v_call: TRBV13
d_call: .
cdr3_nt: TGTGCCAGCAGCCCTCCTCGGGGCTACGAGCAGTACTTC
cdr3_aa: CASSPPRGYEQYF